Sequencing of this T cell receptor (beta chain) was carried out in a study of identical twins. A universal primer site was incorporated via template switching, and the cDNA contained unique molecular identifiers. TCRdb fed the 5' RACE reads into MiXCR, producing one record per CDR3 protein. The repertoire holds about 1.7 million distinct CDR3 sequences, about 32% seen once, with about 0.25% in the top ten. Unmatched junction bases numbered 4, after V lost 4 bases and J lost 5 bases. The germline CDR1 and CDR2 sequences are ENHRY and SYGVKD. This CDR3 comprises 14 residues. Study conclusions and caveats: Instead of following the same donors, the conclusions were based on cross-sectional statistical analysis. Fewer insertions characterized abundant cord blood beta clonotypes, whereas memory repertoires showed none. With monozygotic twins, out-of-frame TCR alpha sharing exceeded what models estimated.

A note on this clonotype: Its antigen remains unknown.

Sample: cord blood. This receptor was identified in a newborn girl in good health. The V call is TRBV10-3, the J call TRBJ1-5; 8 bases fit TRBD1. The CDR3 DNA follows: TGTGCCATCAGTGGGGCAGGGGGCGATCAGCCCCAGCATTTT. Translated, it gives CAISGAGGDQPQHF.